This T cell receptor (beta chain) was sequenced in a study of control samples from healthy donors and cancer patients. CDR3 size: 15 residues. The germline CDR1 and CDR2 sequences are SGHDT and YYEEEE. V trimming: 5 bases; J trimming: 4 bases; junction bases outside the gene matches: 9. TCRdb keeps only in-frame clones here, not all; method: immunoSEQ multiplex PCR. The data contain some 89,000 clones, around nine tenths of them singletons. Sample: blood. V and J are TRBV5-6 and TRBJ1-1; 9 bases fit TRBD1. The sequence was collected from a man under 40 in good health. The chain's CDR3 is CASRGQGKRGTEAFF. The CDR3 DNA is TGTGCCAGCAGAGGACAGGGGAAAAGGGGCACTGAAGCTTTCTTT.